Listed here are 12 T cell receptor beta chains from one sample, sequenced in a study of T cells in localized non-small cell lung cancer (dated by TCRdb to about 2020). Library prep was done by the immunoSEQ multiplex PCR assay. Not all clones reach the TCRdb copy of this immuneACCESS table, which keeps in-frame sequences only. Checked studies attribute under half of the gap to unresolved V genes and leave the rest unexplained. The sample table records 35,000 to 40,000 clones; roughly 80% of these occur just once. Clones ranked in the top ten supply around 15% of the sample. The material was peripheral blood, obtained before any cancer treatment. These receptors were obtained from a male donor aged 60 or over with stage III squamous cell lung carcinoma.

The genes are TRBV5-1 and TRBJ1-1, with TRBD1 matching 8 bases. The CDR3 covers 15 residues. V shed 4 bases and J 1 base; nucleotides not matched to a gene: 6. CDR1 is SGHRS, CDR2 YFSETQ, per germline. The CDR3 DNA reads TGCGCCAGCAGCCGAGCAGGGGGCGGGAACACTGAAGCTTTCTTT. As protein: CASSRAGGGNTEAFF.

The genes are TRBV4-1 and TRBJ2-1, with no clear D. This CDR3 region has 16 residues. The germline V gene has CDR1 MGHRA and CDR2 YSYEKL. Trimming removed 0 bases from V and 0 bases from J, with 9 bases in between. CDR3: CASSQDQASSYNEQFF. As DNA, the CDR3 is TGCGCCAGCAGCCAAGATCAGGCGAGCTCCTACAATGAGCAGTTCTTC.

V is TRBV19 and J is TRBJ2-7, with 10 bases identical to TRBD1. CDR1 is LNHDA, CDR2 SQIVND, per germline (reference sequence). This CDR3 has 14 amino acids. V dropped 4 bases and J dropped 6; count of bases not matched to a gene: 6. The CDR3 sequence is CASSNPGQGLEQYF. The DNA for the CDR3 is TGTGCCAGTAGTAACCCGGGACAGGGGCTCGAGCAGTACTTC.

The chain recombines TRBV28 with TRBJ1-1; D is uncertain. The CDR3 is 12 residues long. Germline V CDR1 and CDR2: MDHEN, SYDVKM. V was pared by 6 bases and J by 1 base, with 6 bases between. The CDR3 protein is CASSSWNTEAFF. CDR3 sequence (DNA): TGTGCCAGCAGCTCGTGGAACACTGAAGCTTTCTTT. The complete variable domain, with remaining parts taken from reference TRBV28 and TRBJ1-1, reads DVKVTQSSRYLVKRTGEKVFLECVQDMDHENMFWYRQDPGLGLRLIYFSYDVKMKEKGDIPEGYSVSREKKERFSLILESASTNQTSMYLCASSSWNTEAFFGQGTRLTVV.

The chain joins TRBV27 to TRBJ2-7; 7 nucleotides agree with TRBD2. The CDR3 sequence is 18 residues long. The germline V gene has CDR1 MNHEY and CDR2 SMNVEV (reference sequence). V shed 2 bases and J 0 bases; nucleotides not matched to a gene: 13. In DNA, the CDR3 is TGTGCCAGCAGTTTAGAATCTAGGCGGGGGAAAAGCTCCTACGAGCAGTACTTC. Residues: CASSLESRRGKSSYEQYF.

The chain joins TRBV7-2 to TRBJ1-2; 9 positions agree with TRBD1. The CDR3 is 15 residues long. V was clipped by 4 bases and J by 1 base; unmatched bases: 4. Germline V gene lookup returns CDR1 SGHTA and CDR2 FQGNSA. CDR3 sequence: CASSSRTGVNYGYTF. The DNA of the CDR3 is TGTGCCAGCAGCTCCCGGACAGGGGTTAACTATGGCTACACCTTC.

V is TRBV4-1 and J is TRBJ2-7; the D is unclear. The germline V and J ends were trimmed by 0 bases and 3 bases, with 12 bases remaining between them. The CDR3 is 15 residues long. The V gene's germline CDR1 is MGHRA and CDR2 YSYEKL. CDR3: CASSQEALAIYEQYF. As DNA, the CDR3 is TGCGCCAGCAGCCAAGAGGCGCTGGCGATCTACGAGCAGTACTTC.

The gene calls are TRBV27 and TRBJ2-7; D may match TRBD1 or TRBD2 (5 bases each). V was pared by 3 bases and J by 1 base, with 7 bases between. CDR1 is MNHEY and CDR2 is SMNVEV in the germline V gene (reference sequence). The CDR3 is made up of 13 amino acids. CDR3 DNA: TGTGCCAGCAGTTTGGGGGAATCCTACGAGCAGTACTTC. Protein product: CASSLGESYEQYF.

The chain carries TRBV20-1 and TRBJ2-1, with a possible D match to TRBD2 (6 bases). V shed 2 bases and J shed 13 bases, with 12 bases lying between them. The CDR3 has 11 amino acids. Germline V gene sequence: CDR1 DFQATT, CDR2 SNEGSKA (reference sequence). CDR3 nucleotide sequence: TGCAGTGCTAGACTAGCGTTCACCCAGTTCTTC. As protein: CSARLAFTQFF.

The V gene is TRBV29-1, the J gene TRBJ1-1; perhaps TRBD1 as D (6 bases). V was clipped by 2 bases and J by 3 bases, with 19 bases between them. This CDR3 has 16 residues. Germline V gives CDR1 SQVTM, CDR2 ANQGSEA. CDR3 amino acids: CSVEIRQGTPYTEAFF. The CDR3 bases are TGCAGCGTTGAAATTCGGCAGGGGACCCCTTACACTGAAGCTTTCTTT.

This sequence joins TRBV5-1 and TRBJ2-1, with a tentative D call TRBD2 (5 bases). V was trimmed by 5 bases and J by 2 bases, leaving 23 bases between them. This CDR3 region has 18 residues. Germline CDR1 and CDR2: SGHRS and YFSETQ. CDR3 DNA: TGCGCCAGCAGTTTAACCCCACGACTAACTCTCGCCTACAATGAGCAGTTCTTC. Translating it yields CASSLTPRLTLAYNEQFF.

This clone was seen a few times. The CDR3 DNA sequence: TGCGCCAGCGTCCCCGACCAGGGAGCCTACGAGCAGTACTTC. Its protein is CASVPDQGAYEQYF. The V call is TRBV5-1, the J call TRBJ2-7; D assignment may be TRBD1 or TRBD2 (5 bases each). Trimming removed 7 bases at V and 2 bases at J, with 16 bases between. The CDR3 loop spans 14 amino acids. CDR1 is SGHRS, CDR2 YFSETQ, per germline.